Sequencing of this T cell receptor beta chain was carried out in a study of ipilimumab plus nivolumab after autologous stem cell transplantation. Study in general: Typical patient got roughly five ipilimumab doses and seven to nine nivolumab doses (median). The myeloma cohort included high-risk transplant-naive patients and patients relapsing within 3 years of a first autologous transplant.

Comment on this clone: Its target is not known.

Broader study findings: Authors suggest TCR repertoire, Treg phenotype and gut microbiota support further study.

J gave up 0 bases and V 2 bases, and 4 bases lay outside the gene matches. Germline V gene data show CDR1 as SGHRS and CDR2 as YFSETQ. The CDR3 consists of 15 residues. Starting 14 to 28 days after autologous transplant, ipilimumab 1 mg/kg was given. The data were produced by immunoSEQ multiplex PCR, yet TCRdb's version contains in-frame clones alone and is incomplete. The sample contains around 10,000 clones, roughly 73% of which appear only once. The sample was PBMCs, taken in a trial of ipilimumab plus nivolumab as post-transplant consolidation. The sequence was collected from a female donor with multiple myeloma. This rearrangement joins TRBV5-1 to TRBJ2-7, with 8 bases matching TRBD2. The CDR3 sequence is CASSLSGTSSYEQYF. The CDR3 DNA sequence: TGCGCCAGCAGCTTATCCGGGACTAGCTCCTACGAGCAGTACTTC.